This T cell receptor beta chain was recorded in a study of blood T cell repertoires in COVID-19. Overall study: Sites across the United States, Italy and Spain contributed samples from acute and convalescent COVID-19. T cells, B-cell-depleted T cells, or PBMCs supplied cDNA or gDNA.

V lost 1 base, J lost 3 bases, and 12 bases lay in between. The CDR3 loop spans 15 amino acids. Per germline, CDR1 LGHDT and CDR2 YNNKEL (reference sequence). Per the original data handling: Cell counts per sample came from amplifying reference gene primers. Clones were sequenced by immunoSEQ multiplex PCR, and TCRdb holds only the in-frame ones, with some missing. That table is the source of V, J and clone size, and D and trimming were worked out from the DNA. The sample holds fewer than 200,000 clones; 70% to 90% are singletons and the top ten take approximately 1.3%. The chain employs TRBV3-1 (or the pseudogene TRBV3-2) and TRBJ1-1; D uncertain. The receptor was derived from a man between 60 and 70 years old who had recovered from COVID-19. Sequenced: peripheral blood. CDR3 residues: CASSQGFGLDTEAFF. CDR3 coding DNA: TGTGCCAGCAGCCAAGGGTTCGGACTGGACACTGAAGCTTTCTTT.